This TCR beta chain was identified in a study of blood T cells in healthy people across ages. Findings and limits, study-wide: Shifts in expanded clonotypes may have been confounded by donor CMV status, which was unknown. Older age coincided with a roughly linear decline in TCR beta diversity per million T cells.

Germline CDR1 SGHRS, CDR2 YFSETQ. The CDR3 runs to 15 residues. V shed 1 base, J shed 8 bases, and the junction held 7 bases outside the gene matches. The study isolated at least 7 million PBMCs from each sample. The table lists this clonotype with a few counts. Its specificity is not known. The authors ran a second PCR of roughly 6 to 12 cycles using a sample-barcoded 5' primer and a J-beta primer mix. TCRdb re-derived calls from the 5' RACE reads in MiXCR, one entry per CDR3 protein. The repertoire consists of some 1.7 million distinct CDR3 sequences, with 25% to 30% occurring once and the leading ten covering less than 9.5%.

Specimen: blood. The chain combines TRBV5-1 with TRBJ2-1; 9 nucleotides agree with TRBD1. The receptor was isolated from a woman between 25 and 40 years old in good health. DNA for the CDR3: TGCGCCAGCAGCTTGATACAGGGGGCCAACCATGAGCAGTTCTTC. It codes for CASSLIQGANHEQFF.